Presented here are 19 T cell receptor beta chains from one specimen sequenced in a study of shared clonotypes between healthy human individuals (TCRdb year 2020). The receptor library was made with the immunoSEQ multiplex PCR assay. TCRdb holds this immuneACCESS table with in-frame rearrangements only. Some clones are missing; in checked studies, unresolved V genes explain under half, and the rest has no known cause. Present in this sample are 2 million to 3 million clones, 93% of which were seen just once. The leading ten clones occupy more than 0.35% of the sample. The material sequenced was naive CD4+ T cells from PBMCs. Per the publication, the cell subset or site label means: CD45RA+ positively selected. Every receptor here comes from a man aged 18 to 29 in good health. Some clones in this sample may be carry-over from other donors' samples.

The rearrangement joins TRBV10-2 to TRBJ1-2, with D possibly matching TRBD1 (6 bases). The V end was cut by 2 bases, the J end by 4 bases, with 11 bases between. The CDR3 runs to 14 residues. Germline CDR1 WSHSY, CDR2 SAAADI. DNA for the CDR3: TGCGCCAGCAGTGAGGGACAGAAAGGCTATGGCTACACCTTC. Protein: CASSEGQKGYGYTF.

The table lists this clone with a count of one. This chain links TRBV15 with TRBJ1-5, with a weak D call TRBD1 (5 bases). Trimming stripped 2 bases from V and 2 bases from J, with 13 bases between. Per germline, CDR1 LNHNV and CDR2 YYDKDF (reference sequence). CDR3 size: 16 residues. The CDR3 loop reads CATSRFWGTGNQPQHF. As DNA, the CDR3 is TGTGCCACCAGCAGATTCTGGGGGACGGGCAATCAGCCCCAGCATTTT.

In this sample, this clone turned up once. The rearrangement links TRBV19 to TRBJ1-5; tentative D call: TRBD1 (6 bases). CDR1 LNHDA and CDR2 SQIVND come from the germline V gene (reference sequence). V lost 6 bases to trimming and J lost 5 bases, with 17 bases between them. The CDR3 is made up of 15 amino acids. The CDR3 nucleotides are TGTGCCAGTAGCCGCGGTAGGGGGGGCTATCAGCCCCAGCATTTT. This codes for CASSRGRGGYQPQHF. The full variable domain, completed using reference TRBV19 and TRBJ1-5, is DGGITQSPKYLFRKEGQNVTLSCEQNLNHDAMYWYRQDPGQGLRLIYYSQIVNDFQKGDIAEGYSVSREKKESFPLTVTSAQKNPTAFYLCASSRGRGGYQPQHFGDGTRLSIL.

The CDR3 here is CASSLDVGSYGYTF. DNA of the CDR3: TGTGCCAGCAGCTTAGATGTGGGGAGCTATGGCTACACCTTC. The chain links TRBV7-2 to TRBJ1-2; D is undetermined. The germline V gene encodes CDR1 SGHTA and CDR2 FQGNSA. There are 14 residues in the CDR3. V lost 1 base to trimming and J lost 4 bases, with 10 bases between them.

A remark on this clone: Other DNA sequences of this sample code for an identical CDR3. This chain links TRBV19 with TRBJ2-3; D might be TRBD2 (5 bases). Germline CDR1 and CDR2: LNHDA and SQIVND (reference sequence). V lost 3 bases and J 8 bases, leaving 6 bases between the germline ends. The CDR3 totals 11 residues. Here the CDR3 DNA reads TGTGCCAGTAGTATTGGAGGTACGCAGTATTTT. Protein: CASSIGGTQYF.

The gene calls are TRBV6-5 and TRBJ1-1, with 8 positions matching TRBD1. The CDR3 is 15 amino acids. CDR1 and CDR2 (germline): MNHEY, SVGAGI. After removal of 5 bases from V and 3 bases from J, the junction contained 8 bases not matched to a gene. The CDR3 sequence: CASSTRGRGDTEAFF. The DNA of the CDR3 is TGTGCCAGCAGTACCAGGGGGCGCGGAGACACTGAAGCTTTCTTT.

The chain is built from TRBV28 and TRBJ1-2, with D perhaps TRBD1 (6 bases). Germline loops: CDR1 MDHEN, CDR2 SYDVKM. V lost 2 bases and J lost 3, with 13 bases in between. CDR3 size: 15 residues. The CDR3, as DNA: TGTGCCAGCAGTTTAAGTACAGGGCTGTACTATGGCTACACCTTC. Translating it yields CASSLSTGLYYGYTF.

The rearrangement links TRBV7-8 to TRBJ2-5; D call uncertain. The CDR3 extends over 14 amino acids. V was clipped by 2 bases and J by 7 bases, with 14 bases between them. The germline V gene has CDR1 SGHVS and CDR2 FQNEAQ. The CDR3 loop is CASSLRSSSGTQYF. The DNA of the CDR3 is TGTGCCAGCAGCTTACGGTCAAGCTCCGGGACCCAGTACTTC.

The table lists this clone with a count of one. The sample contains more than one DNA sequence encoding this CDR3. The chain is built from TRBV5-1 and TRBJ2-3; possibly TRBD1 for D (5 bases). The V and J ends lost 6 bases and 0 bases respectively, with 11 bases between them. This CDR3 region has 14 residues. Germline CDR1 reads SGHRS; CDR2 reads YFSETQ. The CDR3 loop reads CASKTGVSTDTQYF. In DNA form, the CDR3 reads TGCGCCAGCAAAACAGGAGTTAGCACAGATACGCAGTATTTT.

V gene TRBV5-1 combines with J gene TRBJ2-7; no clear D. The CDR3 length is 13 residues. The V and J ends lost 0 bases and 4 bases respectively, with 8 bases between them. In germline, CDR1 is SGHRS, CDR2 YFSETQ. This CDR3 is CASSLDVEYEQYF. The CDR3 DNA is TGCGCCAGCAGCTTGGACGTAGAATACGAGCAGTACTTC.

The rearrangement uses TRBV7-3 and TRBJ2-6; D is uncertain. The CDR3 covers 17 residues. Trimming took off 5 bases at V and 0 bases at J, with 14 bases between the two ends. Germline CDR1 is SGHTA and CDR2 is FQGTGA. CDR3 DNA: TGTGCCAGCAGCAGAGAGCTGCATATCTCTGGGGCCAACGTCCTGACTTTC. Amino acid sequence: CASSRELHISGANVLTF.

The chain couples TRBV10-1 to TRBJ1-5; 7 positions match TRBD1. CDR1 is WNHNN and CDR2 is SYGVQD in the germline V gene (reference sequence). V lost 5 bases and J lost 3; bases outside the gene matches: 7. The CDR3 is 15 amino acids. The CDR3 here is CASSRTGFLNQPQHF. CDR3 coding DNA: TGCGCCAGCAGTAGGACAGGCTTCCTCAATCAGCCCCAGCATTTT.

The rearrangement links TRBV10-1 to TRBJ2-7; tentatively, D is TRBD2 (6 bases). This CDR3 spans 13 amino acids. V was pared by 6 bases and J by 6 bases, with 15 bases between. From germline, CDR1 is WNHNN and CDR2 SYGVQD (reference sequence). This CDR3 is CASSPPGGREQYF. In DNA, the CDR3 is TGCGCCAGCAGCCCTCCCGGGGGACGCGAGCAGTACTTC.

The chain has TRBV2 and TRBJ1-2; 7 bases match TRBD1. V was clipped by 6 bases and J by 2 bases; unmatched bases: 3. The CDR3 is 13 residues long. CDR1 and CDR2 (germline): SNHLY, FYNNEI. The CDR3 sequence is CASREDRNYGYTF. In DNA, the CDR3 is TGTGCCAGCAGGGAGGACAGGAACTATGGCTACACCTTC.

This clone was seen a single time. The CDR3 loop is CASPTVEANTEAFF. The CDR3 coding sequence is TGTGCCAGCCCCACGGTTGAGGCAAACACTGAAGCTTTCTTT. This chain joins TRBV12-1 and TRBJ1-1. TRBV12-1 is deemed a pseudogene. This CDR3 has 14 amino acids.

This sequence joins TRBV30 and TRBJ2-3, with 8 bases lining up with TRBD1. Germline V gene data show CDR1 as GTSNPN and CDR2 as SVGIG (reference sequence). This CDR3 has 14 residues. V dropped 5 bases and J dropped 2; count of bases not matched to a gene: 6. As DNA, the CDR3 is TGTGCCTGGTCGACAGGGGCGCACACAGATACGCAGTATTTT. Encoded protein: CAWSTGAHTDTQYF.

This rearrangement joins TRBV19 to TRBJ1-2; 10 bases map to TRBD1. CDR3 length: 14 amino acids. From germline, CDR1 is LNHDA and CDR2 SQIVND (reference sequence). V gave up 4 bases and J gave up 9 bases; unmatched junction bases: 8. The CDR3 sequence is CASSSRGDRGSYTF. The CDR3, as DNA: TGTGCCAGTAGTAGCCGAGGGGACAGGGGAAGCTACACCTTC.

V is TRBV4-3 and J is TRBJ2-7, with D unresolved. The germline CDR1 and CDR2 sequences are LGHNA and YSLEER. With 0 bases removed from V and 2 bases from J, the gap between germline ends came to 5 bases. This CDR3 region has 13 residues. The CDR3 nucleotides read TGCGCCAGCAGCCAAGATCGAGCCTACGAGCAGTACTTC. Encoded protein: CASSQDRAYEQYF.

This clone appeared a single time. V gene TRBV25-1 combines with J gene TRBJ2-1; perhaps TRBD2 as D (6 bases). V was cut by 10 bases and J by 10 bases, with 17 bases left in between. The CDR3 is 12 residues long. Germline V gene data show CDR1 as MGHDK and CDR2 as SYGVNS. CDR3 protein: CAIQEPGREQFF. The CDR3 DNA reads as TGTGCCATCCAGGAGCCCGGGAGAGAGCAGTTCTTC.